This TCR beta chain was sequenced during a study of cytomegalovirus exposure and HLA in healthy donors. PCR amplification relied on 60 Vbeta primers (plus 13 Jbeta primers). This table comes from immunoSEQ multiplex PCR, and its TCRdb copy is limited to in-frame clones, with some not included. The sample records around 200,000 clones, almost 75% being singletons. This clone was seen more than once but under ten times. Antigen: not known. Findings and caveats of the study: Altogether, some 170 TCR beta chains were recorded as cytomegalovirus-associated. A cluster of highly shared sequence variants was likely a sequencing artifact.

Donors were nominally healthy when sampled, though unrecorded immune exposures were likely. Sequencing was carried out using PBMCs. The sequence was obtained from a woman aged 25-40 years in good health and CMV-seropositive.

This CDR3 reads CASSSGQAMETQYF. The CDR3 DNA follows: TGTGCCAGCAGCTCGGGACAGGCTATGGAGACCCAGTACTTC. The rearrangement links TRBV7-9 to TRBJ2-5, with TRBD1 matching 8 bases. CDR1 and CDR2 from the germline V gene are SEHNR and FQNEAQ (reference sequence). Unmatched junction bases numbered 6, after V lost 4 bases and J lost 5 bases. The length of the CDR3 is 14 residues.